This T cell receptor beta chain emerged from a study of cytomegalovirus exposure and HLA in healthy donors. General study findings and limits: Most subjects had HLA-A and HLA-B alleles reportedly predicted accurately by TCR beta sequences. Cytomegalovirus-associated TCR beta chains were listed, numbering roughly 150.

The PCR ran on 60 Vbeta and 13 Jbeta primers. The data were produced by immunoSEQ multiplex PCR, yet TCRdb's version contains in-frame clones alone and is incomplete. Seen here are roughly 140,000 clones, about four fifths observed once, and the top ten hold about 6.8%. Notes on this clone: Its specificity is not known.

Germline V gene data show CDR1 as MNHEY and CDR2 as SMNVEV (reference sequence). CDR3 length: 14 amino acids. V dropped 5 bases and J dropped 8; count of bases not matched to a gene: 9. This TCR derives from a woman between 40 and 50 years old in good health and CMV-seropositive. The V gene is TRBV27, the J gene TRBJ2-1, with TRBD2 matching over 7 bases. The sample taken for sequencing was PBMCs. The CDR3 sequence: CASSIGTNFDEQFF. CDR3 nucleotide sequence: TGTGCCAGCAGTATTGGGACTAATTTTGATGAGCAGTTCTTC.